This passage covers 27 T cell receptor beta chains from one sample sequenced in a study of T cells in localized non-small cell lung cancer. Profiled with immunoSEQ multiplex PCR; TCRdb holds only in-frame clones, not every one. Among tens of thousands of clones listed, 88% were seen once. This sample comprised peripheral blood, obtained before any cancer treatment. These receptors all stem from a woman aged 40-69 years with stage I squamous cell lung carcinoma.

The rearrangement joins TRBV9 to TRBJ2-6; no definite D call. Trimming cost V 5 bases and J 0 bases, with 6 bases left between them. CDR1 SGDLS and CDR2 YYNGEE come from the germline V gene. The CDR3 has 14 residues. The CDR3 reads CASSAYSGANVLTF. Written as DNA, the CDR3 is TGTGCCAGCAGTGCGTACTCTGGGGCCAACGTCCTGACTTTC.

The chain combines TRBV29-1 with TRBJ1-1, with D possibly TRBD1 on 5 matching bases. From germline, CDR1 is SQVTM and CDR2 ANQGSEA. V shed 7 bases and J shed 2 bases, with 14 bases lying between them. The CDR3 loop spans 13 amino acids. CDR3 region: CSGRLGENTEAFF. In DNA form, the CDR3 reads TGCAGCGGACGATTAGGGGAAAACACTGAAGCTTTCTTT.

The chain carries TRBV5-5 and TRBJ1-2, with D possibly being TRBD1 (5 bases). There are 14 residues in the CDR3. Per the germline V gene, CDR1 is SGHKS and CDR2 is YYEKEE (reference sequence). Trimming stripped 4 bases from V and 4 bases from J, with 14 bases between. The CDR3 nucleotides read TGTGCCAGCAGCGGAATTAGGAGGGGCTATGGCTACACCTTC. Amino acids: CASSGIRRGYGYTF.

V usage is TRBV4-1 and J usage is TRBJ1-5, with a possible D match to TRBD1 (5 bases). This CDR3 region has 13 residues. With 4 bases removed from V and 7 bases from J, the gap between germline ends came to 11 bases. Germline CDR1 and CDR2: MGHRA and YSYEKL. This CDR3 is CASSRGEGQPQHF. The CDR3 nucleotides are TGCGCCAGCAGCCGGGGGGAGGGGCAGCCCCAGCATTTT.

This sequence joins TRBV6-1 and TRBJ2-7, with a tentative D call TRBD1 (6 bases). The V gene's germline CDR1 is MNHNS and CDR2 SASEGT. V gave up 7 bases and J gave up 5 bases, with 9 bases separating them. The CDR3 runs to 11 residues. The CDR3 protein is CASNKGDEQYF. Written as DNA, the CDR3 is TGTGCCAGCAATAAGGGGGACGAGCAGTACTTC.

On this clone itself: This sample includes further DNA sequences coding for the same CDR3. CDR3 residues: CASSLAPGNTEAFF. DNA for the CDR3: TGCGCCAGCAGCTTGGCCCCGGGGAACACTGAAGCTTTCTTT. The chain links TRBV5-1 to TRBJ1-1; D ambiguous. Trimming removed 0 bases from V and 1 base from J, with 7 bases in between. The CDR3 runs to 14 residues. Per the germline V gene, CDR1 is SGHRS and CDR2 is YFSETQ.

This clone was seen just once. This chain joins TRBV4-2 and TRBJ2-5, with 8 bases fitting TRBD2. The ends lost 0 bases at V and 9 bases at J; junction bases unmatched: 12. Germline CDR1 LGHNA, CDR2 YNFKEQ. The CDR3 consists of 16 residues. Written as DNA, the CDR3 is TGTGCCAGCAGCCAAGATCAAGGCGGGGGGAGCTGGTCCCAGTACTTC. Protein product: CASSQDQGGGSWSQYF.

V gene TRBV10-3 combines with J gene TRBJ1-5, with D possibly TRBD1 on 5 matching bases. CDR3 length: 14 residues. In germline, CDR1 is ENHRY, CDR2 SYGVKD. The V end was cut by 6 bases, the J end by 1 base, with 10 bases between. The CDR3 protein is CAISATVSNQPQHF. The DNA for the CDR3 is TGTGCCATCAGCGCGACAGTGAGCAATCAGCCCCAGCATTTT.

This chain joins TRBV30 and TRBJ1-2; possibly TRBD1 for D (5 bases). Trimming removed 2 bases at V and 2 bases at J, with 12 bases between. The CDR3 covers 14 residues. Germline assignment: CDR1 GTSNPN and CDR2 SVGIG (reference sequence). The CDR3 DNA reads as TGTGCCTGGAGTTCCGGGTCAGGGAACTATGGCTACACCTTC. Protein product: CAWSSGSGNYGYTF.

The chain joins TRBV5-4 to TRBJ1-2; D is unclear. CDR3 size: 12 residues. Germline CDR1 reads SGHNT; CDR2 reads YYREEE (reference sequence). V lost 3 bases, J lost 5 bases, and 8 bases lay in between. The CDR3 sequence is CASSSQIYGYTF. The CDR3 DNA follows: TGTGCCAGCAGCTCACAGATTTATGGCTACACCTTC.

J is TRBJ1-5 and V is TRBV6-1; tentatively, D is TRBD1 (5 bases). There are 15 residues in the CDR3. Germline V lookup: CDR1 MNHNS, CDR2 SASEGT. V was clipped by 5 bases and J by 6 bases, with 17 bases between them. CDR3 bases: TGTGCCAGCAGTCTTGGGGGAGCCGGCGGTCAGCCCCAGCATTTT. Translation gives CASSLGGAGGQPQHF.

V gene TRBV11-2 combines with J gene TRBJ1-1; TRBD1 agrees at 8 bases. The V gene end was trimmed by 5 bases and the J gene end by 5 bases; junction bases not matched to a gene: 7. Germline V gene sequence: CDR1 SGHAT, CDR2 FQNNGV. This CDR3 is built from 14 residues. Here the CDR3 reads CASSHTGGGTEAFF. DNA of the CDR3: TGTGCCAGCAGCCACACAGGGGGGGGAACTGAAGCTTTCTTT.

J is TRBJ1-1 and V is TRBV5-1; no definite D call. CDR1 is SGHRS and CDR2 is YFSETQ in the germline V gene. The ends were cut back, 4 bases at V and 1 base at J, with 11 bases in the middle. CDR3 size: 14 residues. The CDR3 reads CASSNTVENTEAFF. CDR3 in DNA: TGCGCCAGCAGCAATACAGTAGAGAACACTGAAGCTTTCTTT.

CDR3 residues: CASSLDPGAPNYGYTF. The CDR3 DNA reads TGTGCCAGCAGCTTGGATCCCGGGGCGCCCAACTATGGCTACACCTTC. The rearrangement joins TRBV5-5 to TRBJ1-2, with D perhaps TRBD1 (5 bases). Trimming shortened V by 0 bases and J by 2 bases, and 14 bases separated the two germline ends. The CDR3 is made up of 16 amino acids. Germline CDR1 SGHKS, CDR2 YYEKEE (reference sequence). The complete variable domain, with remaining parts taken from reference TRBV5-5 and TRBJ1-2, reads DAGVTQSPTHLIKTRGQQVTLRCSPISGHKSVSWYQQVLGQGPQFIFQYYEKEERGRGNFPDRFSARQFPNYSSELNVNALLLGDSALYLCASSLDPGAPNYGYTFGSGTRLTVV.

V usage is TRBV6-5 and J usage is TRBJ2-3; weak D call: TRBD2 (5 bases). CDR3 size: 15 residues. The V end lost 6 bases, the J end lost 5 bases, and 18 bases lay between the germline ends. CDR1 is MNHEY, CDR2 SVGAGI, per germline. The CDR3 nucleotides read TGTGCCAGCAGGCTAGGGTGGCGGGCCGGAGATACGCAGTATTTT. This encodes CASRLGWRAGDTQYF.

J is TRBJ1-2 and V is TRBV2, with 10 bases matching TRBD1. Germline CDR1 reads SNHLY; CDR2 reads FYNNEI. J lost 3 bases, V lost 6 bases, and 7 bases had no gene match. The CDR3 covers 15 residues. CDR3 DNA sequence: TGTGCCAGCAGCCGGGGACAGGGGCCCTACTATGGCTACACCTTC. Residues: CASSRGQGPYYGYTF.

This chain links TRBV10-2 with TRBJ1-5, with a weak D call TRBD1 (6 bases). V dropped 3 bases and J dropped 5 bases, with 8 bases sitting between them. The CDR3 loop spans 13 amino acids. CDR1 and CDR2 from the germline V gene are WSHSY and SAAADI. CDR3 loop: CASSERGYQPQHF. As DNA, the CDR3 is TGCGCCAGCAGTGAAAGGGGGTATCAGCCCCAGCATTTT.

This rearrangement joins TRBV2 to TRBJ1-5, with 8 bases lining up with TRBD1. The ends lost 6 bases at V and 0 bases at J; junction bases unmatched: 7. This CDR3 comprises 16 residues. Per germline, CDR1 SNHLY and CDR2 FYNNEI. CDR3 region: CASRFGQGYSNQPQHF. In DNA form, the CDR3 reads TGTGCCAGCAGGTTTGGACAGGGATATAGCAATCAGCCCCAGCATTTT.

The CDR3 loop reads CASRPKRGSYYEQYF. The CDR3 bases are TGTGCCAGCAGGCCTAAGCGGGGGTCATACTACGAGCAGTACTTC. The rearrangement joins TRBV6-1 to TRBJ2-7; 8 bases line up with TRBD2. J gave up 3 bases and V 6 bases, and 10 bases lay outside the gene matches. Germline CDR1 and CDR2: MNHNS and SASEGT. The CDR3 runs 15 residues.

The rearrangement links TRBV19 to TRBJ2-1; possible D gene TRBD1, 5 bases. This CDR3 spans 14 amino acids. Germline V CDR1 and CDR2: LNHDA, SQIVND (reference sequence). Between the trimmed V and J ends, which lost 3 bases and 3 bases, there was a span of 9 bases. The CDR3: CASSMLGDYNEQFF. The CDR3, as DNA: TGTGCCAGTAGTATGTTAGGGGACTACAATGAGCAGTTCTTC.

The V gene is TRBV4-2, the J gene TRBJ1-1; D is unresolved. Per germline, CDR1 LGHNA and CDR2 YNFKEQ. V shed 4 bases and J shed 4 bases, with 10 bases lying between them. The CDR3 is made up of 13 amino acids. Here the CDR3 DNA reads TGTGCCAGCAGCCTCCAGAGGGCCACTGAAGCTTTCTTT. Translation: CASSLQRATEAFF.

The gene calls are TRBV6-5 and TRBJ1-1; possible D gene TRBD1, 6 bases. The V and J ends lost 8 bases and 4 bases respectively, with 17 bases between them. CDR1 and CDR2 (germline): MNHEY, SVGAGI. The CDR3 spans 14 residues. The CDR3, as DNA: TGTGCCAGCCTGGGGACACCCATCGGCACTGAAGCTTTCTTT. It specifies CASLGTPIGTEAFF.

This clone has just one count. Mismatch with germline at one junction end may stem from a read error. CDR3 amino acids: CAFSPGTSLSF. The CDR3 DNA reads TGTGCCTTTTCTCCCGGGACATCCTTGTCGTTC. The rearrangement links TRBV30 to TRBJ1-2, with D maybe TRBD1 (6 bases). The length of the CDR3 is 11 residues. Looked up from germline, CDR1 is GTSNPN and CDR2 is SVGIG (reference sequence).

This chain uses TRBV6-5 with TRBJ1-6; 7 bases match TRBD1. Unmatched junction bases numbered 5, after V lost 6 bases and J lost 6 bases. The V gene's germline CDR1 is MNHEY and CDR2 SVGAGI. CDR3 length: 14 residues. Written as DNA, the CDR3 is TGTGCCAGCAGAGAAGGGACAGCTAATTCACCCCTCCACTTT. Amino acid sequence: CASREGTANSPLHF.

The rearrangement joins TRBV6-5 to TRBJ1-2; 7 nucleotides agree with TRBD1. V was clipped by 6 bases and J by 7 bases; unmatched bases: 8. CDR3 length: 13 residues. From germline, CDR1 is MNHEY and CDR2 SVGAGI. The CDR3 DNA reads TGTGCCAGCAGCCGACAGGGTTCTGGTGGCTACACCTTC. This gives the protein CASSRQGSGGYTF.

This rearrangement joins TRBV5-1 to TRBJ2-7, with a weak D call TRBD2 (6 bases). Germline lookup yields CDR1 SGHRS and CDR2 YFSETQ. V dropped 3 bases and J dropped 0 bases, with 13 bases sitting between them. The CDR3 runs to 15 residues. DNA for the CDR3: TGCGCCAGCAGCTGGCTAGCGCAGAGCTCCTACGAGCAGTACTTC. Translating it yields CASSWLAQSSYEQYF.

The rearrangement links TRBV6-5 to TRBJ1-2; D gene unclear. Trimming took off 7 bases at V and 5 bases at J, with 14 bases between the two ends. CDR1 is MNHEY, CDR2 SVGAGI, per germline. The CDR3 is 13 residues long. The CDR3 protein is CASTSYPGYGYTF. CDR3 in DNA: TGTGCCAGCACCTCCTATCCGGGGTATGGCTACACCTTC.